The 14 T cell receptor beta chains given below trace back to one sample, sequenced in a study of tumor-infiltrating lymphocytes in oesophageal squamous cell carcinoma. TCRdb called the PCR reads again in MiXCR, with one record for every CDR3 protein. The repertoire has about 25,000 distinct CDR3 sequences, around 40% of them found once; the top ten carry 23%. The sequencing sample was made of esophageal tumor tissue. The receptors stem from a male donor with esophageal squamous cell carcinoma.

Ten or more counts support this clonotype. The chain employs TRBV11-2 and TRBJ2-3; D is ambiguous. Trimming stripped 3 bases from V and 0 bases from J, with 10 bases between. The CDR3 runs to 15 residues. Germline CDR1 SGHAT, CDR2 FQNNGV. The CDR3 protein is CASSLGWVSTDTQYF. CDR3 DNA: TGTGCCAGCAGCTTGGGTTGGGTTAGCACAGATACGCAGTATTTT.

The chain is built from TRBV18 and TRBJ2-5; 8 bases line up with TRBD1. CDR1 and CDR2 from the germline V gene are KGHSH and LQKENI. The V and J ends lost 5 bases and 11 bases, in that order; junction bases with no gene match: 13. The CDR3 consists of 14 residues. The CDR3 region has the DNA TGTGCCAGCTCAACCTACTTGGACAGGGTTGAGCAGTACTTC. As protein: CASSTYLDRVEQYF.

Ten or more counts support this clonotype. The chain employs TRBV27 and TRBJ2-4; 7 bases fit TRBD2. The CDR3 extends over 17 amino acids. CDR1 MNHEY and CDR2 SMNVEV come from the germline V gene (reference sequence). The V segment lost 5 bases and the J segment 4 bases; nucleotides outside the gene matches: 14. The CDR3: CASSPANDGGGKNIQYF. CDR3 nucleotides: TGTGCCAGCAGTCCGGCAAATGATGGGGGGGGTAAAAACATTCAGTACTTC.

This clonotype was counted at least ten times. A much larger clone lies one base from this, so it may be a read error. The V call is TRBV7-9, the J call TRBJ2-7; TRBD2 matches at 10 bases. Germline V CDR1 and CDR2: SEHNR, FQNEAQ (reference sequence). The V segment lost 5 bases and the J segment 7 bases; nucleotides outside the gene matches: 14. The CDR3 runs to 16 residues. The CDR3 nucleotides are TGTGCCAGCAGCCCGCGGCTAGCGGGAGTAATCAATGAGCAGTACTTC. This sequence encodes CASSPRLAGVINEQYF.

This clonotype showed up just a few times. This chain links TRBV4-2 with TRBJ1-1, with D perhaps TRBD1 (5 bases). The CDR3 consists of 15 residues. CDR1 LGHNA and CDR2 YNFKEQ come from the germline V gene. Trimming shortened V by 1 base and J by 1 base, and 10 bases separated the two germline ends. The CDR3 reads CASSQVGVGNTEAFF. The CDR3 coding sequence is TGTGCCAGCAGCCAAGTGGGGGTGGGGAACACTGAAGCTTTCTTT.

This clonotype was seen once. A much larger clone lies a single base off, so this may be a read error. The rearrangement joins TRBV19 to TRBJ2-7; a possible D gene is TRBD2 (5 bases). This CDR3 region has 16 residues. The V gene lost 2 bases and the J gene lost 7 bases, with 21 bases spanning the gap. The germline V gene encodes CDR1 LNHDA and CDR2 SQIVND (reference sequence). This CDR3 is CASSIRWAGGSNEQYF. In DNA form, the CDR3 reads TGTGCCAGTAGTATACGATGGGCGGGCGGGTCCAATGAGCAGTACTTC.

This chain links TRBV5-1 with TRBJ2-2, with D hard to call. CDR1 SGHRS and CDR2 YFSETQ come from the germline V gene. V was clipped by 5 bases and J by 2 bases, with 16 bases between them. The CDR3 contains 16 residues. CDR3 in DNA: TGCGCCAGCAGATTCGGCCCGGGCACCAACACCGGGGAGCTGTTTTTT. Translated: CASRFGPGTNTGELFF.

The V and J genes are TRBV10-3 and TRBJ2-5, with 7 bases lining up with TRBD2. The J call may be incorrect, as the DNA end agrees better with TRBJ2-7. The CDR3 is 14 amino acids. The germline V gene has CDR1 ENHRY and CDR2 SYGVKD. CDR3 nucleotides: TGTGCCATCAGTGAGGGAGGGAGGGCCGACGAGCAGTACTTC. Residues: CAISEGGRADEQYF.

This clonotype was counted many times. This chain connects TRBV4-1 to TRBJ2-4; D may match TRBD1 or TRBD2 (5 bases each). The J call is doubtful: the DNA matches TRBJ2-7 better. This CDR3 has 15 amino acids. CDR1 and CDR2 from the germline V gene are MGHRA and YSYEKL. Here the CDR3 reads CASSQSHPGPYEQYF. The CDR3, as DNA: TGCGCCAGCAGCCAATCTCATCCGGGACCCTACGAGCAGTACTTC.

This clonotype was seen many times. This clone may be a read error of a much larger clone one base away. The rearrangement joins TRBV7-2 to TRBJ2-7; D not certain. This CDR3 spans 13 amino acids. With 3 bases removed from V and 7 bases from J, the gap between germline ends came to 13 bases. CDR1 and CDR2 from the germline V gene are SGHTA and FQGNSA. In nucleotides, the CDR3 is TGTGCCAGCAGCTTTAAGCTACACAATGAGCAGTACTTC. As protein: CASSFKLHNEQYF.

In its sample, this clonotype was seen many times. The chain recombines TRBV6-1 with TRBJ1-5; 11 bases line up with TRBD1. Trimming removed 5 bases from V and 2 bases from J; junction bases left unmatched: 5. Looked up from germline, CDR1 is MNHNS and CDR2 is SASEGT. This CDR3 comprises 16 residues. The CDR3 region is CASSRTGGGGNQPQHF. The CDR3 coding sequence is TGTGCCAGCAGTAGGACAGGGGGCGGCGGCAATCAGCCCCAGCATTTT.

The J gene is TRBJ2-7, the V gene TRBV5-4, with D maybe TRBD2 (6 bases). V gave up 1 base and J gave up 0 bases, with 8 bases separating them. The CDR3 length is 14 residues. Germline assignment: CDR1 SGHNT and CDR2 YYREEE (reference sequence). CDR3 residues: CASSLTSTSYEQYF. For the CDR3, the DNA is TGTGCCAGCAGCTTGACTAGCACCTCCTACGAGCAGTACTTC.

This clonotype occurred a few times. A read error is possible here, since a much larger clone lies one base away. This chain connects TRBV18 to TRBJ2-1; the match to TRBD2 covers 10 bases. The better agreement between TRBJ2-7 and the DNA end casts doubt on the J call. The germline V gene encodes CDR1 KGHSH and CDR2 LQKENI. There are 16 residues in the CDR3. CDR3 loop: CASSPPGSGRMDEQYF. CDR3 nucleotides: TGTGCCAGCTCACCCCCGGGTAGCGGGAGGATGGATGAGCAGTACTTC.

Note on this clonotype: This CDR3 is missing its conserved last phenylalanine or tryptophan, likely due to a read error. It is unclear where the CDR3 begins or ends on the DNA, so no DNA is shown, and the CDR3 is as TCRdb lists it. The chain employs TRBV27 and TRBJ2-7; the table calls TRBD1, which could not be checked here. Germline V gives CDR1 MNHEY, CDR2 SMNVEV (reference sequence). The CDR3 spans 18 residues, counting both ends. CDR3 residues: CASSSSRQGSHYGYTFGS.